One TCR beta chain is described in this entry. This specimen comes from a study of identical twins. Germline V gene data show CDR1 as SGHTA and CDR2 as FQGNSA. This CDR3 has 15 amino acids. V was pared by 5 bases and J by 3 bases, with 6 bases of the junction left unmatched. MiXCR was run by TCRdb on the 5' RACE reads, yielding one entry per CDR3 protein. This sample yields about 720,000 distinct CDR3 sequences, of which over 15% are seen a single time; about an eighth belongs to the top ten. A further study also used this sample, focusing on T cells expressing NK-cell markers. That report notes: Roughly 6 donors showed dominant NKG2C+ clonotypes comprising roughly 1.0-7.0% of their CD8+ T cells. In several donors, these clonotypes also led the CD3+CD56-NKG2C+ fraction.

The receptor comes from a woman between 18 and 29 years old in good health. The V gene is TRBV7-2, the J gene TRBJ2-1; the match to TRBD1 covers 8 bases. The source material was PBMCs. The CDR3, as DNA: TGTGCCAGCAGCCTTGGACAGGGATTCTACAATGAGCAGTTCTTC. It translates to CASSLGQGFYNEQFF.